Listed here is a single T cell receptor (beta chain). As yet, its antigen is unknown. The source of the sample is a study of T cell responses to AZD1222 COVID-19 vaccine. In the study overall: Second doses at about 4 or about 12 weeks were pooled. The study's findings and limits: Across the whole spike, CD4 TCRs peaked at regions 160-218 and 743-854. Only after the peak T cell response were repertoires sampled. There were mostly white British donors and more females than males, and clonal diversity was possibly underestimated.

TCRdb's table, derived via immunoSEQ multiplex PCR, lists solely in-frame clones and lacks some. The data show about 86,000 clones, 70% to 80% seen once. Germline V lookup: CDR1 PRHDT, CDR2 FYEKMQ (reference sequence). The CDR3 totals 15 residues. Losses at the gene ends were 10 bases for V and 1 base for J; bases not matched to a gene: 6. The rearrangement joins TRBV13 to TRBJ2-2; 10 bases agree with TRBD2. The sequences come from peripheral blood, collected on day 0 of AZD1222 vaccination. The TCR comes from an adult in good health. Here the CDR3 DNA reads TGTGCCACCCGTAAGCGGGAGGGGAACACCGGGGAGCTGTTTTTT. Translating it yields CATRKREGNTGELFF.